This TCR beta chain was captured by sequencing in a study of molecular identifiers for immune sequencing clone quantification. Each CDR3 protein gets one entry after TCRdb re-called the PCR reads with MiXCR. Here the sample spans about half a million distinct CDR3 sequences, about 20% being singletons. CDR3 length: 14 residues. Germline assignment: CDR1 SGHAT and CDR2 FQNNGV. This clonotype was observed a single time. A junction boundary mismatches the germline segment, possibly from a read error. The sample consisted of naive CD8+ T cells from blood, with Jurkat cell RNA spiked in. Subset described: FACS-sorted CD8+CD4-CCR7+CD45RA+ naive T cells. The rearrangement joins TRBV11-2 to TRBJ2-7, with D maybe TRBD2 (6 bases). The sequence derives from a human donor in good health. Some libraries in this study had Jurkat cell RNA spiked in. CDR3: CASSLEGGWYEQCF. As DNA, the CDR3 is TGTGCCAGCAGCTTAGAGGGGGGATGGTACGAGCAGTGCTTC.